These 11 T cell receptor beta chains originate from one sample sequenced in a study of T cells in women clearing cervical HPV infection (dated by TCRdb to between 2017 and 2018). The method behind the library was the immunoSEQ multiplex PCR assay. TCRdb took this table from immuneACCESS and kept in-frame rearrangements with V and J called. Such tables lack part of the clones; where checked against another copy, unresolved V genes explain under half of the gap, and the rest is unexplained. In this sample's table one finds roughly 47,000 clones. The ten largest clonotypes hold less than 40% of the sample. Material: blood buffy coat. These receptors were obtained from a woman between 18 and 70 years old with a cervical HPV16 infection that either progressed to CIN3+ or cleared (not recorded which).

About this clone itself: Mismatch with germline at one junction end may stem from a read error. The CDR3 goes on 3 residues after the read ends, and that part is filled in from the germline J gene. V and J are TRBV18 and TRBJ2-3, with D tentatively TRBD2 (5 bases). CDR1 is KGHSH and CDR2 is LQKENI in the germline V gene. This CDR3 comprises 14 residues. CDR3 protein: CASSPQERAETQYF. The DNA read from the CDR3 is TGTGCCAGCTCACCGCAGGAGAGGGCAGAGACG.

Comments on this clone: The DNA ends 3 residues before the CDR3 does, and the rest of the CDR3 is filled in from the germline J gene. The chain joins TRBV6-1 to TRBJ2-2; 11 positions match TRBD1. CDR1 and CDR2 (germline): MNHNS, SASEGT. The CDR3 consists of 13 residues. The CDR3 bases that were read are TGTGCCAGCAGTGGGGACAGGGGGGAAAAG. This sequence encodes CASSGDRGEK. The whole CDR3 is CASSGDRGEKLFF.

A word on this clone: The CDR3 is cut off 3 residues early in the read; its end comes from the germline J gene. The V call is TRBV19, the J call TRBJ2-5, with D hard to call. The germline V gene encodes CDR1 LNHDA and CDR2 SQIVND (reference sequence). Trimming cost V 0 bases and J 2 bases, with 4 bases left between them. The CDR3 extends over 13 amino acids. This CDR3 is CASSIERQETQYF. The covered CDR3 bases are TGTGCCAGTAGTATAGAACGGCAAGAGACC.

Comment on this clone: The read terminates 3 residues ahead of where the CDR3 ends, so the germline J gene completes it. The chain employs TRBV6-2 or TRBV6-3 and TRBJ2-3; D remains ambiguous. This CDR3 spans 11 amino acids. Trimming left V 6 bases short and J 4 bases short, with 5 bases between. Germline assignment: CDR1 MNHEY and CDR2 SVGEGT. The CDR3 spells CASSMSDTQYF. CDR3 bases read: TGTGCCAGCAGCATGTCAGATACG.

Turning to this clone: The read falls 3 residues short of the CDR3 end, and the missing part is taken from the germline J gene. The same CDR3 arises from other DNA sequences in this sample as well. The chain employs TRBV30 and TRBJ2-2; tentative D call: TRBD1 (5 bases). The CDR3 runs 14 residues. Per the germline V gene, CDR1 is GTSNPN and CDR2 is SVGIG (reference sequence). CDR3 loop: CAWSPGRENEKLFF. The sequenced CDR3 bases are TGTGCCTGGAGTCCGGGCAGGGAAAATGAAAAG.

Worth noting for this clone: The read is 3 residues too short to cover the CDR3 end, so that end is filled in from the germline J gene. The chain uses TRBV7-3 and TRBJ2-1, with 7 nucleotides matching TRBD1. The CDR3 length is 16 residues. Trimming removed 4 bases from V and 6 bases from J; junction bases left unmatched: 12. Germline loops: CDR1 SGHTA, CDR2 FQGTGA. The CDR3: CASSWGRGGRPNEQFF. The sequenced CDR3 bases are TGTGCCAGCAGCTGGGGGAGAGGGGGCAGACCCAATGAG.

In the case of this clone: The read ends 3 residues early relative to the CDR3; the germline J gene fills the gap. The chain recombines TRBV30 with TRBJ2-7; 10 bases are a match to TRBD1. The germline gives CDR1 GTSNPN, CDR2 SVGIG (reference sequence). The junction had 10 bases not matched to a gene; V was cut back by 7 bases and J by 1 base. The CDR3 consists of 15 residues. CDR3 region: CAFIPGTGVSYEQYF. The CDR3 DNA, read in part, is TGTGCCTTCATCCCAGGGACAGGGGTTTCCTACGAG.

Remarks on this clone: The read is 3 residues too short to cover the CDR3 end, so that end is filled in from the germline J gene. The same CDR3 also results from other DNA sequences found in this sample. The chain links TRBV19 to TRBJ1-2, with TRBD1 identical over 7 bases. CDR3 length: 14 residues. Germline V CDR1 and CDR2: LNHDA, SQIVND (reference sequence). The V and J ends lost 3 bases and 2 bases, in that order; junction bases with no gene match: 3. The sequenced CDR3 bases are TGTGCCAGTAGTATTGACAGGGCCAACTATGGC. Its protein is CASSIDRANYG. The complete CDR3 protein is CASSIDRANYGYTF.

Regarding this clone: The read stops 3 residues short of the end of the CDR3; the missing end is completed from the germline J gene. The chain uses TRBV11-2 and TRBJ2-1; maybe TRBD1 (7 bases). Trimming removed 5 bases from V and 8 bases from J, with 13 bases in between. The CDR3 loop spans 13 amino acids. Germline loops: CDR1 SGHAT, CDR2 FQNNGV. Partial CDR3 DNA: TGTGCCAGCAGCACCTCAGGGGGGTATGAG. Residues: CASSTSGGYE. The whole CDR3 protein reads CASSTSGGYEQFF.

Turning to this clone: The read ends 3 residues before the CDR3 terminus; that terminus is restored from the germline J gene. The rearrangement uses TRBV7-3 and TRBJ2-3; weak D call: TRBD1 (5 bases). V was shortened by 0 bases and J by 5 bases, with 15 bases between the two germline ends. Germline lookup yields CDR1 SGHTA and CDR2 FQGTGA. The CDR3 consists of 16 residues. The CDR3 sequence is CASSLTGRAEVDTQYF. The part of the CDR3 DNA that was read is TGTGCCAGCAGCTTAACTGGCAGGGCTGAAGTAGATACG.

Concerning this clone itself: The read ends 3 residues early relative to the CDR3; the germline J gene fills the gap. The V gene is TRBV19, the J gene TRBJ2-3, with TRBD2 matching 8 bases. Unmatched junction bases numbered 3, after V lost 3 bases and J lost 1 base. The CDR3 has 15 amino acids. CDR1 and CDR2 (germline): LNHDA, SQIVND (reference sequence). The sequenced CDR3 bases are TGTGCCAGTAGTATCGGAGCGGGGGGCACAGATACG. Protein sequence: CASSIGAGGTDT. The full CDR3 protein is CASSIGAGGTDTQYF.